Listed here is a single TCR beta chain. The data belong to a study of T cell responses to AZD1222 COVID-19 vaccine. The data were produced by immunoSEQ multiplex PCR, yet TCRdb's version contains in-frame clones alone and is incomplete. The data contain roughly 150,000 clones, 80% to 95% of them seen just once; the ten biggest clones take up less than 1.5%. Germline V gene data show CDR1 as SEHNR and CDR2 as FQNEAQ (reference sequence). This CDR3 comprises 15 residues. V shed 2 bases and J 8 bases; nucleotides not matched to a gene: 6. The TCR was taken from an adult who received the AZD1222 COVID-19 vaccine. The sequences come from peripheral blood, collected 28 days after the second AZD1222 dose. J is TRBJ1-4 and V is TRBV7-9, with 9 bases fitting TRBD1. CDR3 coding DNA: TGTGCCAGCAGCTTACGTGGGACAGGGTTCGAAAAACTGTTTTTT. It encodes CASSLRGTGFEKLFF.